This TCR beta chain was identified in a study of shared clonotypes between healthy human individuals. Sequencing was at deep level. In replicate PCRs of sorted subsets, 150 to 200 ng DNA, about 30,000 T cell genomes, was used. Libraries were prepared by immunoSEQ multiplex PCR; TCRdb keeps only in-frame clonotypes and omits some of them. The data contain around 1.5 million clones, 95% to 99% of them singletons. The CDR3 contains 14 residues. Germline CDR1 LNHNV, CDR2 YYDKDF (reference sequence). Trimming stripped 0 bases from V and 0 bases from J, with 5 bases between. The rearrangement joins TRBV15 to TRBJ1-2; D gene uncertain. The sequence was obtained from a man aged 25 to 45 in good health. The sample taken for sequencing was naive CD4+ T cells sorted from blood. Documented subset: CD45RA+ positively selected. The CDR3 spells CATSRDRANYGYTF. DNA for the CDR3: TGTGCCACCAGCAGAGATAGGGCTAACTATGGCTACACCTTC.